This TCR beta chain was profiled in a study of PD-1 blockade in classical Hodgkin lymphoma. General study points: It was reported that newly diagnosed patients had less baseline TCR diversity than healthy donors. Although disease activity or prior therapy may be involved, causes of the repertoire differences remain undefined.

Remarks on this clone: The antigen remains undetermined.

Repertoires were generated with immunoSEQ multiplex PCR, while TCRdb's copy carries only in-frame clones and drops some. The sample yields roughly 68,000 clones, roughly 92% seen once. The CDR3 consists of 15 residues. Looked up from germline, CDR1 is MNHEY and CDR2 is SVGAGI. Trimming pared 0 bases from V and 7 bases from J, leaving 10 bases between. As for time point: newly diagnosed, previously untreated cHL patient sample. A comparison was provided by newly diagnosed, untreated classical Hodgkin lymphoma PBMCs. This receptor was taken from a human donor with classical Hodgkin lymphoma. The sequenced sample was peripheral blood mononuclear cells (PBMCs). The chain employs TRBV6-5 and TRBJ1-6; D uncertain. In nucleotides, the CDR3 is TGTGCCAGCAGTTACTCGGTTACAGCCAATTCACCCCTCCACTTT. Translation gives CASSYSVTANSPLHF.